This T cell receptor (beta chain) was sequenced for a study of T cell repertoires in cytomegalovirus infection. Study in general: In the study, CMV epitopes included recently identified HLA-C-restricted and well-studied HLA-B-restricted ones. Public TCR beta signatures indicated both CMV infection and matching HLA type. Study observations and caveats: The ex vivo response showed dominance by HLA-C-restricted CMV-specific TCR beta clonotypes. Based on cumulative public TCR beta family frequency, carriers of CMV plus the relevant HLA were identified.

This clonotype was seen a few times. What it recognizes is unknown. TCRdb reprocessed the reads via MiXCR and lists one record per CDR3 protein. This sample has some 560,000 distinct CDR3 sequences, with around 40% found just once. This CDR3 spans 14 amino acids. V was trimmed by 2 bases and J by 5 bases, leaving 12 bases between them. Germline V gene lookup returns CDR1 MGHRA and CDR2 YSYEKL. The specimen comprised cultured PBMCs, sampled from culture after CMV antigen stimulation. The chain couples TRBV4-1 to TRBJ2-5; D unresolved. This receptor was obtained from a human donor in good health (CMV status not recorded). Some clones in this sample may be carry-over from other donors' samples. The CDR3 loop is CASSQTSSGETQYF. CDR3 nucleotides: TGCGCCAGCAGCCAAACTTCCTCCGGGGAGACCCAGTACTTC.